The entry that follows covers one T cell receptor (beta chain) sequence. These data originate in a study of identical twins' blood T cells. Across the whole study: About 6 alpha and about 6 beta libraries together yielded roughly 50 million reads.

TCR cDNA libraries were made from RNA using a previously described, modified protocol. TCRdb independently ran MiXCR on the 5' RACE reads; one entry per CDR3 protein. This table holds roughly 340,000 distinct CDR3 sequences, more than 25% found once. Trimming pared 1 base from V and 0 bases from J, leaving 10 bases between. Germline CDR1 and CDR2: SGHTA and FQGNSA. The CDR3 is 17 residues long. The genes are TRBV7-2 and TRBJ2-6, with D unclear. The origin of this receptor is a woman aged 18 to 55 in good health. Sequenced sample: PBMCs. The CDR3 DNA reads as TGTGCCAGCAGCTTAGTGTCGGGTACCTCTGGGGCCAACGTCCTGACTTTC. This sequence encodes CASSLVSGTSGANVLTF.